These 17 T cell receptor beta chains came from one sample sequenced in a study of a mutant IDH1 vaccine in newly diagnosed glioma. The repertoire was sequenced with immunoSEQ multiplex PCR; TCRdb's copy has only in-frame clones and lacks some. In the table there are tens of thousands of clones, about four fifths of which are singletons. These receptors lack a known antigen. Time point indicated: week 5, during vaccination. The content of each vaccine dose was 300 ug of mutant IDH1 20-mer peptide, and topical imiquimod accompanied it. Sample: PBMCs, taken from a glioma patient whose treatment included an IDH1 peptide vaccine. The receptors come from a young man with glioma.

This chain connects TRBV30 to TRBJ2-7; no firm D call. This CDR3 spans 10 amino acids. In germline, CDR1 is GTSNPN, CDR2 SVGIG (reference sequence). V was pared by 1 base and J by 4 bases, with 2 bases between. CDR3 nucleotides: TGTGCCTGGAGTGATTACGAGCAGTACTTC. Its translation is CAWSDYEQYF.

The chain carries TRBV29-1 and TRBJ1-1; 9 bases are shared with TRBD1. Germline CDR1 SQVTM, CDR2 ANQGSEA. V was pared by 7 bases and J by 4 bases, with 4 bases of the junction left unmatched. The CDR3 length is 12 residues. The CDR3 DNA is TGCAGCGCCTGGACAGGGGTCACTGAAGCTTTCTTT. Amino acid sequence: CSAWTGVTEAFF. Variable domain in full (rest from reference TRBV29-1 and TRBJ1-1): SAVISQKPSRDICQRGTSLTIQCQVDSQVTMMFWYRQQPGQSLTLIATANQGSEATYESGFVIDKFPISRPNLTFSTLTVSNMSPEDSSIYLCSAWTGVTEAFFGQGTRLTVV.

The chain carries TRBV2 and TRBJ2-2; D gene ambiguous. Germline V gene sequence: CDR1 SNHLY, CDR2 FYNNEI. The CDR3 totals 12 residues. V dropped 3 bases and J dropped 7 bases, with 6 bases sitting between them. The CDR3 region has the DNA TGTGCCAGCAGTGAGGACGGCGGGGAGCTGTTTTTT. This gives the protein CASSEDGGELFF.

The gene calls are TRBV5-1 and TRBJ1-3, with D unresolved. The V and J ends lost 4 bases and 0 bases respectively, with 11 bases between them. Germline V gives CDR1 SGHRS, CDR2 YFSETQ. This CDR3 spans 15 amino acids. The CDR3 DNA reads TGCGCCAGCAGCCCAAACCGGTACTCTGGAAACACCATATATTTT. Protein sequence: CASSPNRYSGNTIYF.

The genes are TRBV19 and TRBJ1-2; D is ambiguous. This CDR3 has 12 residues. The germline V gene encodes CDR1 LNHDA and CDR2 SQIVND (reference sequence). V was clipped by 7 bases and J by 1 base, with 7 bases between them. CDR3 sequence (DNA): TGTGCCAGTAATACCGTTAACTATGGCTACACCTTC. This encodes CASNTVNYGYTF.

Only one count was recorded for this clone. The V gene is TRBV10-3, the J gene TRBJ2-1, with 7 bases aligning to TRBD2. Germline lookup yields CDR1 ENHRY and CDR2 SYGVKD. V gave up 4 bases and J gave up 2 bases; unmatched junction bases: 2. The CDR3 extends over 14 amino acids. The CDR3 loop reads CAISVGGTYNEQFF. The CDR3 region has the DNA TGTGCCATCAGTGTGGGAGGGACCTACAATGAGCAGTTCTTC.

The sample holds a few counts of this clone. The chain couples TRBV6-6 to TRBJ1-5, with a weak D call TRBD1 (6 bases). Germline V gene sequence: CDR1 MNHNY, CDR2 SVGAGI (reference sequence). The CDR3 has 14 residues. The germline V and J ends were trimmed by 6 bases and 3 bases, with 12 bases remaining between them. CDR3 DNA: TGTGCCAGCAGAGAGACAGGAATCAATCAGCCCCAGCATTTT. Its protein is CASRETGINQPQHF.

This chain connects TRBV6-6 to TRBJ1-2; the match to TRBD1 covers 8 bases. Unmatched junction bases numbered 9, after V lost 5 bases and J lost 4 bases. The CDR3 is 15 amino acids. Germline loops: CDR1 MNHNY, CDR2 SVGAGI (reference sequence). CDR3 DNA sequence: TGTGCCAGCAGTCACCCCCGACAGGGGTCCTATGGCTACACCTTC. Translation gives CASSHPRQGSYGYTF.

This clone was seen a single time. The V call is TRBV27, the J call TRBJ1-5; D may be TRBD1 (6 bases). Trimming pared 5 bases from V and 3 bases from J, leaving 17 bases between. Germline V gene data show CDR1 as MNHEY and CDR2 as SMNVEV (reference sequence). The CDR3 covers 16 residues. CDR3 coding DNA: TGTGCCAGCAGTCCCCTAGAGGGGGTGCCCAATCAGCCCCAGCATTTT. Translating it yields CASSPLEGVPNQPQHF.

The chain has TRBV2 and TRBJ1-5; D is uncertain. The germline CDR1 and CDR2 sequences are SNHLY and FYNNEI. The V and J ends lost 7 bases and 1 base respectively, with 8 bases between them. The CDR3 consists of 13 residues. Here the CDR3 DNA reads TGTGCCAGCACCCAAGTGAGCAATCAGCCCCAGCATTTT. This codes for CASTQVSNQPQHF.

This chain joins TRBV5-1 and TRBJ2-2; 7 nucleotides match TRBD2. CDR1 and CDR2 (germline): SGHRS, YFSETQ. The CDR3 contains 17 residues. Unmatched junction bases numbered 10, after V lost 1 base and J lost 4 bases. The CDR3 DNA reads TGCGCCAGCAGCTTGACGGACGGGAGGTATAGCACCGGGGAGCTGTTTTTT. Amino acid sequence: CASSLTDGRYSTGELFF.

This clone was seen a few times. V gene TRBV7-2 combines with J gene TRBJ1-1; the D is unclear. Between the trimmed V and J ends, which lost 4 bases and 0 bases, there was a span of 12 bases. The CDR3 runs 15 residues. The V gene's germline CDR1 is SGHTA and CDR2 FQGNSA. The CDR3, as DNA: TGTGCCAGCAGCTCACCCTTCATAGTGAACACTGAAGCTTTCTTT. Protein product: CASSSPFIVNTEAFF.

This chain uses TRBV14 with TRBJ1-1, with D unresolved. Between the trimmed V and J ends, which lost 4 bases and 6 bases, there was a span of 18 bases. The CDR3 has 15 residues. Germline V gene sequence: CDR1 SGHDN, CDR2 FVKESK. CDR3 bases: TGTGCCAGCAGCCTCCTAACGGGGTCTAGGGCTGAAGCTTTCTTT. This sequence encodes CASSLLTGSRAEAFF.

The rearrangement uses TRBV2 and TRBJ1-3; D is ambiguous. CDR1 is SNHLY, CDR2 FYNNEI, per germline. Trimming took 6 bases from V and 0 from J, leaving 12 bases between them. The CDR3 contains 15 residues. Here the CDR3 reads CASRYDMSSGNTIYF. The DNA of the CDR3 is TGTGCCAGCAGATACGACATGTCCTCTGGAAACACCATATATTTT.

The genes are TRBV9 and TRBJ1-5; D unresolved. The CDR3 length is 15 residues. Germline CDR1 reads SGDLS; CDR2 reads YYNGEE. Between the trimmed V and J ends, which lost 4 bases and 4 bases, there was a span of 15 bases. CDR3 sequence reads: CASSTTPEPNQPQHF. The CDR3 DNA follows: TGTGCCAGCAGCACAACCCCCGAACCTAATCAGCCCCAGCATTTT. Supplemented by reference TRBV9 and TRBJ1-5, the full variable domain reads DSGVTQTPKHLITATGQRVTLRCSPRSGDLSVYWYQQSLDQGLQFLIQYYNGEERAKGNILERFSAQQFPDLHSELNLSSLELGDSALYFCASSTTPEPNQPQHFGDGTRLSIL.

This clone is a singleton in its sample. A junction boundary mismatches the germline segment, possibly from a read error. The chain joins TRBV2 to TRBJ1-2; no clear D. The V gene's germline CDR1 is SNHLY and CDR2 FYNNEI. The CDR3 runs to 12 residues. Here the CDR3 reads CASSVLEGTEDF. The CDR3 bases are TGTGCCAGCAGTGTTTTGGAAGGAACCGAAGACTTC.

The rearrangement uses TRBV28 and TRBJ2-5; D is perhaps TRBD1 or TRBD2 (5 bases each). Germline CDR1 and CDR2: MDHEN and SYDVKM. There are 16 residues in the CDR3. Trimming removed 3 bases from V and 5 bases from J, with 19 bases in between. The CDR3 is CASSFSPGGTGETQYF. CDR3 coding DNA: TGTGCCAGCAGTTTTTCCCCTGGGGGTACTGGGGAGACCCAGTACTTC.